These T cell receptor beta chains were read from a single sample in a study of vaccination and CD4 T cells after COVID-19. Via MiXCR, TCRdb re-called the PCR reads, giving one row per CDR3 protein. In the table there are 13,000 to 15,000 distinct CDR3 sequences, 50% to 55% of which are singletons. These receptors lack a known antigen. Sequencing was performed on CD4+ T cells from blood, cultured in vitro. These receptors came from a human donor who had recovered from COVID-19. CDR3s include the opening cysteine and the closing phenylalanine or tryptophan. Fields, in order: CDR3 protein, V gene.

CDR3aa: CATRDRGFLSDTQYF
v_gene: TRBV2

CDR3aa: CASSPPGYGYTF
v_gene: TRBV5-6

CDR3aa: CASRPRGMNTEAFF
v_gene: TRBV7-2

CDR3aa: CASSLGIDNPTEAFF
v_gene: TRBV12-3/TRBV12-4

CDR3aa: CSAHAQGSTEAFF
v_gene: TRBV20-1

CDR3aa: CSAREGYGNTIYF
v_gene: TRBV20-1

CDR3aa: CSARPGGVGYEQYF
v_gene: TRBV20-1

CDR3aa: CASRRPNQPQHF
v_gene: TRBV6-2/TRBV6-3

CDR3aa: CASSLSWGTYYEQYF
v_gene: TRBV5-1

CDR3aa: CASSALLAEADTQYF
v_gene: TRBV9

CDR3aa: CASSSSGTNTGELFF
v_gene: TRBV6-1

CDR3aa: CATSALSLGGERPGELFF
v_gene: TRBV24-1

CDR3aa: CASSPLGQGAYGYTF
v_gene: TRBV18

CDR3aa: CASSQQGAAPQEQYF
v_gene: TRBV19

CDR3aa: CASSDLAGAYNEQFF
v_gene: TRBV6-4

CDR3aa: CAWSDGQGTYNEQFF
v_gene: TRBV30

CDR3aa: CSARVRDRVGYGYTF
v_gene: TRBV20-1

CDR3aa: CASSLTTNQPQHF
v_gene: TRBV5-1

CDR3aa: CASTLTGGAGTGELFF
v_gene: TRBV7-3

CDR3aa: CASSIQTGIQHF
v_gene: TRBV19

CDR3aa: CASSYLQGIYSNQPQHF
v_gene: TRBV6-5

CDR3aa: CVSPARGGNYNEQFF
v_gene: TRBV30

CDR3aa: CAISESGVGQPQHF
v_gene: TRBV10-3

CDR3aa: CASSYRGQGSYEQYF
v_gene: TRBV6-5

CDR3aa: CASMGDSYEQYF
v_gene: TRBV6-1

CDR3aa: CASSTLLEAQYF
v_gene: TRBV6-2/TRBV6-3

CDR3aa: CASSFSGVNTEAFF
v_gene: TRBV11-3

CDR3aa: CSAVIQASGNGYTF
v_gene: TRBV20-1

CDR3aa: CATSDSGGYTGELFF
v_gene: TRBV24-1